Listed here are 12 T cell receptor beta chains from one sample, sequenced in a study of T-cell memory formation after mild COVID-19. TCRdb reprocessed the 5' RACE reads with MiXCR, giving one entry per CDR3 protein. The sample holds 120,000 to 150,000 distinct CDR3 sequences, 14% to 15% seen once. Sequencing was performed on PBMCs or a T cell subset sorted from them (not recorded which). These receptors all come from an adult woman who had mild COVID-19 (a few samples of this study predate the infection). Cell type and time point are not known.

The chain is built from TRBV7-9 and TRBJ2-3; the match to TRBD2 covers 7 bases. CDR3 length: 13 amino acids. The V gene end was trimmed by 10 bases and the J gene end by 0 bases; junction bases not matched to a gene: 4. Germline CDR1 is SEHNR and CDR2 is FQNEAQ (reference sequence). The CDR3 nucleotides are TGTGCCACGACTAGCAGTAGCACAGATACGCAGTATTTT. It translates to CATTSSSTDTQYF. Supplemented by reference TRBV7-9 and TRBJ2-3, the full variable domain reads DTGVSQNPRHKITKRGQNVTFRCDPISEHNRLYWYRQTLGQGPEFLTYFQNEAQLEKSRLLSDRFSAERPKGSFSTLEIQRTEQGDSAMYLCATTSSSTDTQYFGPGTRLTVL.

The J gene is TRBJ2-3, the V gene TRBV9; TRBD2 matches at 7 bases. Germline-derived CDR1 and CDR2 are SGDLS and YYNGEE. V was pared by 3 bases and J by 2 bases, with 9 bases of the junction left unmatched. CDR3 size: 16 residues. CDR3 nucleotide sequence: TGTGCCAGCAGCGAGAGGAGCGGGACCCACACAGATACGCAGTATTTT. It codes for CASSERSGTHTDTQYF.

This clonotype was observed a few times. The CDR3, as DNA: TGTGCCAGCAGCCACGCCGGGACAGGGGTTAATGAGCAGTTCTTC. Its protein product is CASSHAGTGVNEQFF. V is TRBV7-8 and J is TRBJ2-1, with 10 bases identical to TRBD1. Germline values: CDR1 SGHVS, CDR2 FQNEAQ. The CDR3 is 15 residues long. Germline trimming cut 5 bases from V and 7 bases from J; bases unmatched to any gene: 8.

The chain links TRBV28 to TRBJ2-7; D is unresolved. Germline CDR1 MDHEN, CDR2 SYDVKM. The CDR3 loop spans 16 amino acids. V dropped 6 bases and J dropped 0 bases, with 18 bases sitting between them. The CDR3 coding sequence is TGTGCCAGCAGCCCTAACCCGCTATTAAGCTCCTACGAGCAGTACTTC. Translation gives CASSPNPLLSSYEQYF.

This clonotype was observed a handful of times. This chain uses TRBV5-6 with TRBJ2-6; D uncertain. In germline, CDR1 is SGHDT, CDR2 YYEEEE. Trimming cost V 1 base and J 4 bases, with 3 bases left between them. CDR3 size: 13 residues. CDR3 sequence: CASSLSGANVLTF. The CDR3 DNA is TGTGCCAGCAGCTTGTCCGGGGCCAACGTCCTGACTTTC.

The table lists this clonotype with many counts. V gene TRBV4-3 combines with J gene TRBJ2-1; D might be TRBD1 (7 bases). CDR3 length equals 17 residues. V was cut by 4 bases and J by 5 bases, with 21 bases left in between. CDR1 and CDR2 from the germline V gene are LGHNA and YSLEER. This chain's CDR3 is CASSRRIDRDWNNEQFF. CDR3 nucleotides: TGCGCCAGCAGCCGCCGCATTGACAGGGACTGGAACAATGAGCAGTTCTTC.

The chain joins TRBV4-3 to TRBJ1-1, with unresolved D. Trimming took 1 base from V and 1 from J, leaving 7 bases between them. The CDR3 runs to 14 residues. Germline values: CDR1 LGHNA, CDR2 YSLEER. The CDR3 DNA follows: TGCGCCAGCAGCCAAGTCTCACAGAACACTGAAGCTTTCTTT. Protein: CASSQVSQNTEAFF.

The rearrangement joins TRBV27 to TRBJ1-2, with D possibly matching TRBD1 (6 bases). CDR3 length: 15 amino acids. Germline V gene sequence: CDR1 MNHEY, CDR2 SMNVEV (reference sequence). V was shortened by 2 bases and J by 0 bases, with 10 bases between the two germline ends. The chain's CDR3 is CASSLTPGANYGYTF. The CDR3 DNA sequence: TGTGCCAGCAGTTTAACCCCAGGGGCTAACTATGGCTACACCTTC.

In this sample, this clonotype turned up a few times. The rearrangement joins TRBV30 to TRBJ2-3; 10 bases are shared with TRBD1. The CDR3 spans 15 residues. Germline CDR1 and CDR2: GTSNPN and SVGIG (reference sequence). Trimming removed 1 base from V and 1 base from J; junction bases left unmatched: 2. In DNA, the CDR3 is TGTGCCTGGAGTGCCGGGACAGGGGGCACAGATACGCAGTATTTT. It translates to CAWSAGTGGTDTQYF.

The V and J genes are TRBV3-1 and TRBJ2-5; D gene ambiguous. The V end was cut by 1 base, the J end by 2 bases, with 8 bases between. Germline CDR1 and CDR2: LGHDT and YNNKEL (reference sequence). The CDR3 covers 14 residues. The CDR3 protein is CASSQVVYQETQYF. In nucleotides, the CDR3 is TGTGCCAGCAGCCAAGTAGTCTATCAAGAGACCCAGTACTTC.

This chain joins TRBV5-6 and TRBJ2-3; no clear D. CDR3 size: 15 residues. V was clipped by 2 bases and J by 4 bases, with 14 bases between them. Germline CDR1 and CDR2: SGHDT and YYEEEE. CDR3 DNA: TGTGCCAGCAGCTTAAGGATGGCCGGCGCAGATACGCAGTATTTT. It specifies CASSLRMAGADTQYF.

This clonotype has more than one count but fewer than ten. The J gene is TRBJ2-7, the V gene TRBV27, with unresolved D. Germline CDR1 reads MNHEY; CDR2 reads SMNVEV (reference sequence). Trimming left V 8 bases short and J 0 bases short, with 11 bases between. This CDR3 is built from 13 residues. The CDR3 here is CASGLPSSYEQYF. The CDR3 DNA sequence: TGTGCCAGCGGCTTACCTTCCTCCTACGAGCAGTACTTC.